This is a list of T cell receptor beta chains from one sample in a study of cytomegalovirus exposure and HLA in healthy donors. The table came from immunoSEQ multiplex PCR; TCRdb's copy has only in-frame clones and leaves some out. The table includes around 75,000 clones, about 70% detected once. The sample was PBMCs. The receptors here all came from a man aged 18 to 30 in good health and CMV-seronegative. Both conserved end residues are part of each CDR3. A D gene is named only where the DNA matches it firmly.

v_gene	j_gene	d_gene	CDR3aa
TRBV6-5	TRBJ1-3	NA	CASISGVSSGNTIYF
TRBV30	TRBJ2-3	TRBD1	CAGTRTGAPTDTQYF
TRBV19	TRBJ1-5	NA	CASSPGDISNQPQHF
TRBV30	TRBJ2-7	NA	CAWRGGPYEQYF
TRBV14	TRBJ2-2	TRBD1	CASSQVLPGTGKTGELFF
TRBV6-4	TRBJ2-1	NA	CASSDSAAPTDEQFF
TRBV4-2	TRBJ2-2	TRBD1	CASSQTPGQGRRELFF
TRBV7-3	TRBJ2-1	NA	CASSFGGSYNEQFF
TRBV5-1	TRBJ2-7	TRBD1	CASSLGMGTAPYEQYF
TRBV5-8	TRBJ2-3	NA	CASSHGTSRTDTQYF
TRBV6-5	TRBJ2-3	NA	CASSRQTGTDTQYF
TRBV27	TRBJ1-1	TRBD1	CASSFSRDRENTEAFF
TRBV9	TRBJ1-2	TRBD1	CASSVSGTGSYGYTF
TRBV28	TRBJ1-5	TRBD1	CASSQGTAGSNQPQHF
TRBV7-2	TRBJ2-1	TRBD1	CASRWTGINEQFF
TRBV2	TRBJ1-1	NA	CASRGRTEAFF
TRBV4-3	TRBJ1-5	NA	CASSQARDSNQPQHF
TRBV18	TRBJ1-5	NA	CASSLTGNQPQHF
TRBV7-3	TRBJ2-1	NA	CASSLGTRDEQFF
TRBV13	TRBJ2-5	NA	CASSLGLGLAKTQYF
TRBV27	TRBJ1-4	TRBD1	CASSFLDRVNEKLFF
TRBV7-9	TRBJ2-3	NA	CASSFVRGDTQYF
TRBV7-3	TRBJ1-6	NA	CASSLGASYNSPLHF
TRBV5-1	TRBJ2-5	TRBD1	CASSIRGQGQETQYF
TRBV6-4	TRBJ2-2	NA	CASSPLQGNTGELFF
TRBV29-1	TRBJ1-2	NA	CSLGQDYGYTF
TRBV7-2	TRBJ2-1	NA	CASSSAGEQFF
TRBV7-6	TRBJ2-3	NA	CASSSGLVSTDTQYF
TRBV28	TRBJ1-4	NA	CASIGGRYGEDKLFF
TRBV28	TRBJ1-6	NA	CASREQVNSPLHF
TRBV10-3	TRBJ1-2	TRBD1	CAISEDRAYGYTF
TRBV30	TRBJ1-2	TRBD1	CAWRMDTGGGGYTF
TRBV19	TRBJ1-5	TRBD1	CASSIDLVGQGRNQPQHF
TRBV6-5	TRBJ1-1	NA	CANSYRGVQGTEAFF
TRBV19	TRBJ2-7	TRBD1	CASSAGTDYEQYF
TRBV27	TRBJ1-1	NA	CASSSQGSRAFF
TRBV5-4	TRBJ1-1	NA	CASSPGHPTEAFF
TRBV19	TRBJ2-5	TRBD1	CASRPTGGPETQYF
TRBV6-6	TRBJ1-5	NA	CASRLQDGQPQHF
TRBV28	TRBJ1-1	TRBD1	CASSQGARTEAFF